The subject of this entry is one T cell receptor beta chain. Its matching antigen is unknown. Blood genomic DNA input for TRB amplification was 250-500 ng. Multiplex PCR with BIOMED2 TRB-A/B primer pools amplified TRB rearrangements. TCRdb redid the calling of the multiplex PCR reads with MiXCR, one entry per CDR3 protein. The data contain about 8,200 distinct CDR3 sequences, 40% of them singletons. The data derive from a study of T and B cells in COVID-19 patients. Study background: COVID-19 patients gave peripheral blood either during active infection or after recovery.

The ends were cut back, 5 bases at V and 9 bases at J, with 12 bases in the middle. This CDR3 has 12 amino acids. Germline V gene data show CDR1 as MNHEY and CDR2 as SMNVEV (reference sequence). Broader study findings: Exclusive to the recovered cohort were approximately 2,300 TCR clusters, 30 to 40 of them with low generation probability. Highly clonal in active COVID-19, TRB repertoires exceeded healthy-donor diversity and richness at recovery. Early severe-case samples and blood from mildly ill patients during symptoms were in short supply.

The chain uses TRBV27 and TRBJ2-3; weak D call: TRBD1 (6 bases). The specimen sequenced was blood. The TCR was taken from a human donor who had recovered from COVID-19. This chain's CDR3 is CASSTDSTTQYF. The CDR3 DNA sequence: TGTGCCAGCAGTACGGACAGTACCACGCAGTATTTT.